The 25 T cell receptor beta chains reported below all come from one sample, sequenced in a study of T cell responses to AZD1222 COVID-19 vaccine. TCRdb's copy holds only in-frame clones and misses some; the assay was immunoSEQ multiplex PCR. Counted here are some 160,000 clones, just over 90% occurring once; the ten biggest clones make up 1.9%. The starting material was peripheral blood, obtained 28 days after the second AZD1222 dose. The origin of the receptors is an adult who received the AZD1222 COVID-19 vaccine.

This clone was detected only once. The chain carries TRBV5-6 and TRBJ2-7; the D gene is possibly TRBD2 (6 bases). CDR1 is SGHDT and CDR2 is YYEEEE in the germline V gene. The CDR3 length is 13 residues. Deletions cut 4 bases from V and 6 bases from J, with 14 bases between. CDR3 loop: CASSPDWRGEQYF. CDR3 bases: TGTGCCAGCAGCCCCGATTGGAGGGGCGAGCAGTACTTC.

This clone was observed a single time. The genes are TRBV5-6 and TRBJ2-7; TRBD1 matches 11 bases. The germline V gene encodes CDR1 SGHDT and CDR2 YYEEEE. The CDR3 is 15 amino acids. Trimming cost V 4 bases and J 6 bases; bases outside gene matches: 9. The CDR3 loop is CASSPGQGASAEQYF. CDR3 coding DNA: TGTGCCAGCAGCCCTGGACAGGGGGCTTCGGCCGAGCAGTACTTC.

V is TRBV9 and J is TRBJ2-3, with a possible D match to TRBD2 (5 bases). The CDR3 sequence is 13 residues long. V was pared by 10 bases and J by 2 bases, with 14 bases between. Per the germline V gene, CDR1 is SGDLS and CDR2 is YYNGEE. The DNA for the CDR3 is TGTGCCGGGTCGAGGGCGCCCACAGATACGCAGTATTTT. This gives the protein CAGSRAPTDTQYF.

This chain joins TRBV5-1 and TRBJ2-3; 10 positions agree with TRBD2. V lost 2 bases and J lost 0; bases outside the gene matches: 3. The CDR3 contains 16 residues. Germline V lookup: CDR1 SGHRS, CDR2 YFSETQ. The CDR3 loop is CASSFLAGGSTDTQYF. In DNA form, the CDR3 reads TGCGCCAGCAGCTTTTTAGCGGGGGGTAGCACAGATACGCAGTATTTT.

This chain joins TRBV6-6 and TRBJ2-4; D is possibly TRBD2 (6 bases). Looked up from germline, CDR1 is MNHNY and CDR2 is SVGAGI (reference sequence). The ends were cut back, 6 bases at V and 6 bases at J, with 9 bases in the middle. The length of the CDR3 is 12 residues. DNA for the CDR3: TGTGCCAGCAGCGACGGGGGAAACATTCAGTACTTC. It codes for CASSDGGNIQYF.

The chain has TRBV6-4 and TRBJ1-2; tentative D call: TRBD1 (5 bases). Trimming removed 6 bases from V and 6 bases from J, with 23 bases in between. Germline loops: CDR1 MRHNA, CDR2 SNTAGT. The CDR3 totals 16 residues. CDR3 DNA sequence: TGTGCCAGCAGACCGGACGGGGGAGGTAGTCCGCATGGCTACACCTTC. Amino acid sequence: CASRPDGGGSPHGYTF.

This sequence joins TRBV2 and TRBJ1-2, with D uncertain. The CDR3 is 12 amino acids. The V end was cut by 3 bases, the J end by 2 bases, with 4 bases between. The germline V gene has CDR1 SNHLY and CDR2 FYNNEI. The CDR3 nucleotides read TGTGCCAGCAGTGACTGGAACTATGGCTACACCTTC. It is translated as CASSDWNYGYTF.

This chain joins TRBV24-1 and TRBJ2-3, with D possibly matching TRBD1 (5 bases). The germline gives CDR1 KGHDR, CDR2 SFDVKD. Trimming left V 3 bases short and J 3 bases short, with 12 bases between. This CDR3 comprises 15 residues. The CDR3 protein is CATSDPQGGTDTQYF. The CDR3 DNA follows: TGTGCCACCAGTGATCCGCAGGGTGGGACAGATACGCAGTATTTT.

The rearrangement links TRBV11-2 to TRBJ1-6; the D gene is possibly TRBD1 (5 bases). Germline V gene lookup returns CDR1 SGHAT and CDR2 FQNNGV. V gave up 4 bases and J gave up 0 bases, with 16 bases separating them. The CDR3 spans 18 residues. CDR3 DNA sequence: TGTGCCAGCAGCTCACGAAGGCAGGGCAGCTCCTATAATTCACCCCTCCACTTT. This sequence encodes CASSSRRQGSSYNSPLHF.

The chain carries TRBV3-1 (or the pseudogene TRBV3-2) and TRBJ1-1; 7 nucleotides line up with TRBD1. Per the germline V gene, CDR1 is LGHDT and CDR2 is YNNKEL (reference sequence). The CDR3 is 13 amino acids. Germline trimming cut 6 bases from V and 9 bases from J; bases unmatched to any gene: 10. Written as DNA, the CDR3 is TGTGCCAGCAGTGACAGGGATGGGGGAAAAGCTTTCTTT. Amino acid sequence: CASSDRDGGKAFF.

This chain joins TRBV28 and TRBJ1-2; D call uncertain. The CDR3 contains 14 residues. Germline values: CDR1 MDHEN, CDR2 SYDVKM. The V and J ends lost 2 bases and 4 bases respectively, with 11 bases between them. The CDR3 region has the DNA TGTGCCAGCAGTTTACCTCCTGGTGGCTATGGCTACACCTTC. It codes for CASSLPPGGYGYTF.

The chain has TRBV6-4 and TRBJ2-3; D is unclear. This CDR3 comprises 13 residues. V was pared by 7 bases and J by 1 base, with 9 bases between. Germline CDR1 reads MRHNA; CDR2 reads SNTAGT. The CDR3 DNA is TGTGCCAGCAAAGGGTCGGGCACAGATACGCAGTATTTT. Protein product: CASKGSGTDTQYF.

This chain uses TRBV5-1 with TRBJ1-2, with TRBD1 as a possible D gene (5 bases). Germline V gene data show CDR1 as SGHRS and CDR2 as YFSETQ. Trimming removed 2 bases at V and 7 bases at J, with 12 bases between. The CDR3 totals 13 residues. Here the CDR3 DNA reads TGCGCCAGCAGCTTAGATGGGGCGAGTGGCTACACCTTC. This translates into CASSLDGASGYTF.

The V gene is TRBV9, the J gene TRBJ2-2; D not certain. V lost 0 bases to trimming and J lost 1 base, with 4 bases between them. Germline CDR1 reads SGDLS; CDR2 reads YYNGEE. This CDR3 region has 14 residues. This CDR3 is CASSVDGNTGELFF. The CDR3 coding sequence is TGTGCCAGCAGCGTAGATGGGAACACCGGGGAGCTGTTTTTT.

V gene TRBV7-9 combines with J gene TRBJ1-3; D is ambiguous. The CDR3 runs 16 residues. V was clipped by 1 base and J by 0 bases, with 10 bases between them. Germline lookup yields CDR1 SEHNR and CDR2 FQNEAQ (reference sequence). This CDR3 is CASSLVPSFSGNTIYF. As DNA, the CDR3 is TGTGCCAGCAGCTTAGTCCCTTCGTTCTCTGGAAACACCATATATTTT.

J is TRBJ2-5 and V is TRBV2, with 7 bases that match TRBD1. The germline CDR1 and CDR2 sequences are SNHLY and FYNNEI. Losses at the gene ends were 5 bases for V and 2 bases for J; bases not matched to a gene: 5. This CDR3 has 14 residues. In DNA, the CDR3 is TGTGCCAGCAGTCCCAGGACAGGACAAGAGACCCAGTACTTC. Its protein product is CASSPRTGQETQYF.

The CDR3: CASSFPGQTNEKLFF. The DNA for the CDR3 is TGTGCCAGCAGCTTTCCGGGACAGACTAATGAAAAACTGTTTTTT. The rearrangement joins TRBV5-6 to TRBJ1-4, with 7 bases matching TRBD1. V was clipped by 2 bases and J by 2 bases; unmatched bases: 3. The germline V gene has CDR1 SGHDT and CDR2 YYEEEE. The CDR3 has 15 residues.

The CDR3 region has the DNA TGTGCCAGCAGTTACCGGGGAGAGGGGGGATACGAGCAGTACTTC. This sequence encodes CASSYRGEGGYEQYF. V and J are TRBV6-5 and TRBJ2-7; either TRBD1 or TRBD2 may fit D (6 bases each). Looked up from germline, CDR1 is MNHEY and CDR2 is SVGAGI. CDR3 length: 15 residues. V lost 2 bases and J 4 bases, leaving 15 bases between the germline ends.

The chain combines TRBV2 with TRBJ1-5; the match to TRBD1 covers 7 bases. With 4 bases clipped from V and 1 base from J, the junction kept 10 bases outside the gene matches. The CDR3 runs 17 residues. Germline CDR1 is SNHLY and CDR2 is FYNNEI. The CDR3 sequence is CASSGRTGQTSNQPQHF. The DNA of the CDR3 is TGTGCCAGCAGTGGTCGGACAGGTCAGACGAGCAATCAGCCCCAGCATTTT.

This chain connects TRBV6-5 to TRBJ1-6; no definite D call. This CDR3 has 12 amino acids. V dropped 6 bases and J dropped 7 bases, with 7 bases sitting between them. Per germline, CDR1 MNHEY and CDR2 SVGAGI. The CDR3 bases are TGTGCCAGCAGCCGATCCAATTCACCCCTCCACTTT. It translates to CASSRSNSPLHF.

This rearrangement joins TRBV7-6 to TRBJ1-6, with D uncertain. CDR3 length: 15 residues. The germline CDR1 and CDR2 sequences are SGHVS and FNYEAQ. The germline V and J ends were trimmed by 5 bases and 0 bases, with 8 bases remaining between them. The CDR3 here is CASSPQSSYNSPLHF. The CDR3 nucleotides read TGTGCCAGCAGCCCACAGAGCTCCTATAATTCACCCCTCCACTTT.

As concerns this clone: The same CDR3 arises from other DNA sequences in this sample as well. J is TRBJ1-3 and V is TRBV9; D call uncertain. This CDR3 comprises 14 residues. With 0 bases removed from V and 0 bases from J, the gap between germline ends came to 4 bases. Germline V gives CDR1 SGDLS, CDR2 YYNGEE. The CDR3 region is CASSVGVSGNTIYF. Written as DNA, the CDR3 is TGTGCCAGCAGCGTAGGAGTCTCTGGAAACACCATATATTTT.

V usage is TRBV24-1 and J usage is TRBJ2-1, with a tentative D call TRBD2 (5 bases). The CDR3 is 13 amino acids. Germline-derived CDR1 and CDR2 are KGHDR and SFDVKD. V lost 7 bases, J lost 3 bases, and 9 bases lay in between. CDR3 in amino acids: CATSRTDYNEQFF. The CDR3 DNA reads as TGTGCCACCAGCAGGACTGACTACAATGAGCAGTTCTTC.

The chain has TRBV6-5 and TRBJ1-6; D is uncertain. The germline CDR1 and CDR2 sequences are MNHEY and SVGAGI. CDR3 length equals 15 residues. Trimming left V 0 bases short and J 1 base short, with 4 bases between. Written as DNA, the CDR3 is TGTGCCAGCAGTTACTCGCGGTCCTATAATTCACCCCTCCACTTT. As protein: CASSYSRSYNSPLHF.

Only one count was recorded for this clone. The chain joins TRBV5-6 to TRBJ1-3; D gene unclear. V lost 4 bases and J lost 0, with 11 bases in between. Germline V lookup: CDR1 SGHDT, CDR2 YYEEEE. This CDR3 contains 15 residues. For the CDR3, the DNA is TGTGCCAGCAGCCCAGGAACCCGCTCTGGAAACACCATATATTTT. It specifies CASSPGTRSGNTIYF. Filled out from reference TRBV5-6 and TRBJ1-3, the complete variable domain reads DAGVTQSPTHLIKTRGQQVTLRCSPKSGHDTVSWYQQALGQGPQFIFQYYEEEERQRGNFPDRFSGHQFPNYSSELNVNALLLGDSALYLCASSPGTRSGNTIYFGEGSWLTVV.